The 5 T cell receptor beta chains reported below all come from one sample, sequenced in a study of T cell responses to AZD1222 COVID-19 vaccine. The table came from immunoSEQ multiplex PCR; TCRdb's copy has only in-frame clones and leaves some out. The sample gives some 100,000 clones, about 89% of which show up once; over 15% is in the top ten. Sequenced here: peripheral blood, sampled on day 0 of AZD1222 vaccination. The source of these receptors is an adult in good health.

The chain joins TRBV7-9 to TRBJ2-7; D gene uncertain. The CDR3 covers 14 residues. V lost 1 base to trimming and J lost 3 bases, with 10 bases between them. Germline CDR1 reads SEHNR; CDR2 reads FQNEAQ (reference sequence). CDR3 nucleotides: TGTGCCAGCAGCTTAGAGGGTAGGGTCTACGAGCAGTACTTC. Encoded protein: CASSLEGRVYEQYF. Full variable domain (outside the CDR3, taken from reference TRBV7-9 and TRBJ2-7): DTGVSQNPRHKITKRGQNVTFRCDPISEHNRLYWYRQTLGQGPEFLTYFQNEAQLEKSRLLSDRFSAERPKGSFSTLEIQRTEQGDSAMYLCASSLEGRVYEQYFGPGTRLTVT.

This clone showed up just a few times. The chain joins TRBV4-2 to TRBJ2-1; no clear D gene. CDR3 size: 16 residues. CDR1 LGHNA and CDR2 YNFKEQ come from the germline V gene. V lost 0 bases and J 7 bases, leaving 16 bases between the germline ends. In DNA form, the CDR3 reads TGTGCCAGCAGCCAAGATTTGGGTGGGTGGGTTAATGAGCAGTTCTTC. It specifies CASSQDLGGWVNEQFF.

V is TRBV19 and J is TRBJ1-1, with D unresolved. V lost 6 bases and J 0 bases, leaving 8 bases between the germline ends. This CDR3 contains 13 residues. The V gene's germline CDR1 is LNHDA and CDR2 SQIVND (reference sequence). This chain's CDR3 is CASRTTLNTEAFF. CDR3 coding DNA: TGTGCCAGTAGGACGACACTGAACACTGAAGCTTTCTTT. Supplemented by reference TRBV19 and TRBJ1-1, the full variable domain reads DGGITQSPKYLFRKEGQNVTLSCEQNLNHDAMYWYRQDPGQGLRLIYYSQIVNDFQKGDIAEGYSVSREKKESFPLTVTSAQKNPTAFYLCASRTTLNTEAFFGQGTRLTVV.

This sequence joins TRBV4-1 and TRBJ2-7; no clear D gene. This CDR3 has 13 amino acids. Trimming took off 1 base at V and 5 bases at J, with 9 bases between the two ends. Germline CDR1 MGHRA, CDR2 YSYEKL. In DNA, the CDR3 is TGCGCCAGCAGCCAAGTTAGGGCCCACGAGCAGTACTTC. Amino acids: CASSQVRAHEQYF.

CDR3 region: CASSDAQTYEQYF. CDR3 DNA: TGTGCCAGCAGTGATGCCCAAACCTACGAGCAGTACTTC. The gene calls are TRBV6-1 and TRBJ2-7; D call uncertain. V was clipped by 3 bases and J by 2 bases, with 8 bases between them. This CDR3 is 13 amino acids long. In germline, CDR1 is MNHNS, CDR2 SASEGT.